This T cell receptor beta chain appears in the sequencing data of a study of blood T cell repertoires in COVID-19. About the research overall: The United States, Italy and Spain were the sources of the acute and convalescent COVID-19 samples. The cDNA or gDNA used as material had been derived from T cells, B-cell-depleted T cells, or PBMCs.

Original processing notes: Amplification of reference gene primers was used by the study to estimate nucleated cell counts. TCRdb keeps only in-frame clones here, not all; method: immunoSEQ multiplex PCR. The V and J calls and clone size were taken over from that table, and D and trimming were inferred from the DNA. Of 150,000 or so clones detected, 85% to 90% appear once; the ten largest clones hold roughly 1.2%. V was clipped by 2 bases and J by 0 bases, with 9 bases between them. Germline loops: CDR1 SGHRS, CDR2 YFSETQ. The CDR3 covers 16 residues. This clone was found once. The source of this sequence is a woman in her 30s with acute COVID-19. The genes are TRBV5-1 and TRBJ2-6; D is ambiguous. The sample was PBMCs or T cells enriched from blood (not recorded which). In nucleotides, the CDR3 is TGCGCCAGCAGCTTATCAGGTACCTCTGGGGCCAACGTCCTGACTTTC. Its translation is CASSLSGTSGANVLTF. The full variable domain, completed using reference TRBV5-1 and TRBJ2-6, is KAGVTQTPRYLIKTRGQQVTLSCSPISGHRSVSWYQQTPGQGLQFLFEYFSETQRNKGNFPGRFSGRQFSNSRSEMNVSTLELGDSALYLCASSLSGTSGANVLTFGAGSRLTVL.